This is a list of T cell receptor beta chains from one sample in a study of cytomegalovirus exposure and HLA in healthy donors. Only in-frame clones appear in the TCRdb table, and some are missing; sequencing was by immunoSEQ multiplex PCR. The data show about 150,000 clones, and the top ten clones hold under 2.5%. The specimen sequenced was PBMCs. Receptors originate from a man younger than 40 in good health and CMV-seronegative. The conserved cysteine and the conserved F or W are not part of the CDR3 here. The D gene is left open where the match is weak.

>-|TRBV19
ASSPSQQGFTEAF
>-|TRBV11-1
ASSLVGGQVDTQY
>-|TRBV29-1
SVEVGRGSEQY
>-|TRBV5-1
ASSLGQQETQY
>TRBD2|TRBV6-1
ASSQAGVETQY
>-|TRBV19
ASSIVWRSTGNTIY
>TRBD2|TRBV7-8
ASSPSLAGADEQF
>-|TRBV4-1
ASSARGGNTEAF
>-|TRBV7-2
ASSEQGLGFYEQY
>-|TRBV9
ASSVVDSYNTEAF
>TRBD2|TRBV10-3
AIRKGLAGGVQETQY
>TRBD1|TRBV6-5
ASTGQGFMNTEAF
>TRBD1|TRBV27
ASSLPGQGAVTGELF
>TRBD1|TRBV4-3
ASSHGTGAAYEQY
>TRBD1|TRBV18
ASSSDRGEGNTIY
>-|TRBV7-8
ASSLEYTTQTDRQIEAF
>TRBD2|TRBV11-2
ASSLDASGGNIYEQY
>TRBD2|TRBV11-2
ASSFGTSEYEQY
>TRBD2|TRBV6-4
ASSLVPTGTSFWETQY
>TRBD1|TRBV7-9
ASSPNRDRGETQY
>TRBD2|TRBV7-8
ASSPGVAGGLLDTQY
>TRBD1|TRBV7-2
ASSQPTGAREQY
>-|TRBV28
ASRGASNQPQH
>TRBD1|TRBV5-1
ASSQDRVREQF
>-|TRBV5-8
ASSLDPSSHEQY
>TRBD1|TRBV30
AWAGQGPFKQY
>-|TRBV30
AWSKGVDEQF
>-|TRBV5-1
ASSLEGGEGLGVRGYTEAF
>-|TRBV5-5
ASSLVPGNNEQF
>TRBD2|TRBV11-3
ASSLPSGAGETQY
>-|TRBV7-8
ASSGHNRFDTQY
>TRBD1|TRBV28
ASRTGQSNQPQH
>TRBD2|TRBV29-1
SVIREGLGTQY
>-|TRBV19
ASTKEGPQH
>-|TRBV28
ASSPILSGTDTQY
>-|TRBV7-2
ASGQRRPGSGEQF
>-|TRBV19
ASISGEVLF
>-|TRBV2
ASSEGELAIVQY
>-|TRBV6-5
ASSYSWARGDEQY
>TRBD1|TRBV4-3
ASSQDHHRGYEKLF
>TRBD1|TRBV5-1
ASVEGARSGANVLT
>TRBD2|TRBV4-1
ASSQVSPGLRNTGELF
>TRBD1|TRBV10-3
AISPGQGAGQPQH
>-|TRBV11-2
ASRGLPRNEQY
>TRBD1|TRBV7-8
ASSLRDRGYNEQF